The 21 T cell receptor beta chains presented below share a single source sample, sequenced in a study of shared clonotypes between healthy human individuals. TCRdb's copy holds only in-frame clones and misses some; the assay was immunoSEQ multiplex PCR. The table lists some 980,000 clones, less than 85% of them singletons, with roughly 1.5% in the top ten. The specimen was memory CD4+ T cells sorted from blood. Noted subset: CD45RA-negative fraction. The receptor source for this set is a man aged 18 to 35 in good health.

This clone has a count of ten or more. V usage is TRBV5-6 and J usage is TRBJ2-4; 16 bases map to TRBD2. Germline lookup yields CDR1 SGHDT and CDR2 YYEEEE. V was clipped by 4 bases and J by 1 base; unmatched bases: 2. The length of the CDR3 is 17 residues. This CDR3 reads CASSMGLAGGAKNIQYF. The CDR3 bases are TGTGCCAGCAGCATGGGACTAGCGGGAGGGGCCAAAAACATTCAGTACTTC. The full variable domain, in which reference TRBV5-6 and TRBJ2-4 provide the parts outside the CDR3, is DAGVTQSPTHLIKTRGQQVTLRCSPKSGHDTVSWYQQALGQGPQFIFQYYEEEERQRGNFPDRFSGHQFPNYSSELNVNALLLGDSALYLCASSMGLAGGAKNIQYFGAGTRLSVL.

V gene TRBV19 combines with J gene TRBJ1-5, with 7 nucleotides matching TRBD1. CDR3 length: 15 amino acids. Trimming cost V 0 bases and J 3 bases; bases outside gene matches: 2. Germline CDR1 and CDR2: LNHDA and SQIVND (reference sequence). This CDR3 is CASSIDGTDNQPQHF. The CDR3 bases are TGTGCCAGTAGTATAGACGGGACAGACAATCAGCCCCAGCATTTT.

This rearrangement joins TRBV7-9 to TRBJ2-1; 14 nucleotides match TRBD2. Germline V gene lookup returns CDR1 SEHNR and CDR2 FQNEAQ (reference sequence). With 5 bases clipped from V and 8 bases from J, the junction kept 8 bases outside the gene matches. The CDR3 extends over 16 amino acids. CDR3 sequence (DNA): TGTGCCAGCAGCCGAGGACTAGCGGGAGGCCCTGATGAGCAGTTCTTC. Translation: CASSRGLAGGPDEQFF.

This chain joins TRBV2 and TRBJ2-2; 10 bases line up with TRBD1. The CDR3 has 14 residues. Germline V gene sequence: CDR1 SNHLY, CDR2 FYNNEI. Losses at the gene ends were 6 bases for V and 5 bases for J; bases not matched to a gene: 3. CDR3 sequence reads: CASSWTGGTGELFF. CDR3 nucleotide sequence: TGTGCCAGCAGCTGGACAGGGGGAACCGGGGAGCTGTTTTTT.

The rearrangement links TRBV10-3 to TRBJ2-5; D not certain. Trimming removed 4 bases from V and 5 bases from J, with 11 bases in between. CDR1 is ENHRY, CDR2 SYGVKD, per germline. The CDR3 is 13 residues long. In DNA form, the CDR3 reads TGTGCCATCAGTGTAGCAAGTGGGGAGACCCAGTACTTC. Amino acid sequence: CAISVASGETQYF.

This chain joins TRBV9 and TRBJ1-1, with D maybe TRBD1 (5 bases). V shed 3 bases and J shed 1 base, with 10 bases lying between them. CDR3 length: 14 amino acids. The V gene's germline CDR1 is SGDLS and CDR2 YYNGEE. CDR3 sequence reads: CASSAFDRNTEAFF. In DNA form, the CDR3 reads TGTGCCAGCAGCGCCTTCGACAGGAACACTGAAGCTTTCTTT.

The CDR3 sequence: CASSLTQGAVEQYF. CDR3 nucleotide sequence: TGTGCCAGCAGCTTGACGCAGGGGGCCGTCGAGCAGTACTTC. This rearrangement joins TRBV5-6 to TRBJ2-7, with 8 nucleotides matching TRBD1. J lost 6 bases, V lost 1 base, and 6 bases had no gene match. This CDR3 comprises 14 residues. From germline, CDR1 is SGHDT and CDR2 YYEEEE.

The chain employs TRBV7-2 and TRBJ2-3; no clear D gene. V lost 4 bases, J lost 9 bases, and 8 bases lay in between. CDR3 length equals 11 residues. The germline CDR1 and CDR2 sequences are SGHTA and FQGNSA. The CDR3 sequence is CASSSGRTQYF. DNA of the CDR3: TGTGCCAGCAGCTCAGGAAGGACGCAGTATTTT.

The rearrangement joins TRBV7-6 to TRBJ2-2; D is unresolved. Trimming pared 5 bases from V and 3 bases from J, leaving 13 bases between. Germline values: CDR1 SGHVS, CDR2 FNYEAQ. The CDR3 has 15 amino acids. Here the CDR3 reads CASSGMKEYTGELFF. The CDR3 bases are TGTGCCAGCAGCGGCATGAAGGAATACACCGGGGAGCTGTTTTTT.

The chain employs TRBV5-5 and TRBJ1-1, with D perhaps TRBD1 (6 bases). Germline assignment: CDR1 SGHKS and CDR2 YYEKEE (reference sequence). V lost 3 bases to trimming and J lost 9 bases, with 15 bases between them. The CDR3 runs to 13 residues. In DNA, the CDR3 is TGTGCCAGCAGCTCTACAGGGTTAACTCAAGCTTTCTTT. Its protein product is CASSSTGLTQAFF. Filled out from reference TRBV5-5 and TRBJ1-1, the complete variable domain reads DAGVTQSPTHLIKTRGQQVTLRCSPISGHKSVSWYQQVLGQGPQFIFQYYEKEERGRGNFPDRFSARQFPNYSSELNVNALLLGDSALYLCASSSTGLTQAFFGQGTRLTVV.

This sequence joins TRBV1 and TRBJ2-5; the table's D gene call, TRBD2, was not cross checked with the DNA. TRBV1 is termed a pseudogene. The CDR3 length is 21 residues. CDR3 in DNA: TGCACCAGCGGGATACGAGTAGGGTCTAGGACTAGCGGGGGGGCGGGAGAGACCCAGTACTTC. Amino acid sequence: CTSGIRVGSRTSGGAGETQYF.

The rearrangement joins TRBV28 to TRBJ2-1; TRBD2 aligns across 11 bases. CDR1 is MDHEN, CDR2 SYDVKM, per germline. The V gene end was trimmed by 4 bases and the J gene end by 10 bases; junction bases not matched to a gene: 12. This CDR3 has 16 amino acids. CDR3 protein: CASSSPNTSGRREQFF. CDR3 nucleotides: TGTGCCAGCAGTTCACCCAATACTAGCGGGAGAAGGGAGCAGTTCTTC.

This clone was found a few times. The V and J genes are TRBV27 and TRBJ2-7, with unresolved D. The CDR3 covers 11 residues. Trimming cost V 8 bases and J 12 bases, with 17 bases left between them. The V gene's germline CDR1 is MNHEY and CDR2 SMNVEV (reference sequence). The CDR3 DNA follows: TGTGCCAGCGCCGGTCTAGGTTCTTCGTACTTC. Its protein is CASAGLGSSYF.

The gene calls are TRBV13 and TRBJ2-5; 7 bases are shared with TRBD1. The trim removed 5 bases at V and 3 bases at J, leaving 6 bases unmatched. The germline V gene encodes CDR1 PRHDT and CDR2 FYEKMQ (reference sequence). The CDR3 totals 14 residues. CDR3 sequence: CASSPTGREETQYF. DNA of the CDR3: TGTGCCAGCAGCCCGACAGGGCGCGAAGAGACCCAGTACTTC.

This chain uses TRBV5-1 with TRBJ2-7, with D possibly being TRBD2 (5 bases). V gave up 0 bases and J gave up 2 bases, with 9 bases separating them. The CDR3 is made up of 14 amino acids. Germline V gene sequence: CDR1 SGHRS, CDR2 YFSETQ. The CDR3 nucleotides are TGCGCCAGCAGCTTGGACGGAGGCCCCTACGAGCAGTACTTC. It codes for CASSLDGGPYEQYF.

This clone was seen only a few times. This chain uses TRBV6-6 with TRBJ2-2, with unresolved D. The CDR3 length is 13 residues. Germline V gene data show CDR1 as MNHNY and CDR2 as SVGAGI (reference sequence). With 0 bases removed from V and 6 bases from J, the gap between germline ends came to 5 bases. CDR3 in DNA: TGTGCCAGCAGTTACTCGAGTCCCGGGGAGCTGTTTTTT. Protein sequence: CASSYSSPGELFF.

The CDR3 nucleotides read TGTGCCAGCAGCTTAGGAATTCTTGAGACTTTCTTT. Translating it yields CASSLGILETFF. The chain joins TRBV7-9 to TRBJ1-1; unclear D gene. Germline V gene sequence: CDR1 SEHNR, CDR2 FQNEAQ (reference sequence). The length of the CDR3 is 12 residues. Deletions cut 1 base from V and 12 bases from J, with 12 bases between. The full variable domain, with the rest looked up from reference TRBV7-9 and TRBJ1-1, is DTGVSQNPRHKITKRGQNVTFRCDPISEHNRLYWYRQTLGQGPEFLTYFQNEAQLEKSRLLSDRFSAERPKGSFSTLEIQRTEQGDSAMYLCASSLGILETFFGQGTRLTVV.

The rearrangement joins TRBV11-3 to TRBJ2-7, with a possible D match to TRBD1 (6 bases). The length of the CDR3 is 13 residues. The germline gives CDR1 SGHNT, CDR2 YENEEA. V was trimmed by 3 bases and J by 3 bases, leaving 9 bases between them. CDR3 nucleotide sequence: TGTGCCAGCAGCTTCGACAGGTACTACGAGCAGTACTTC. Amino acid sequence: CASSFDRYYEQYF. Filled out from reference TRBV11-3 and TRBJ2-7, the complete variable domain reads EAGVVQSPRYKIIEKKQPVAFWCNPISGHNTLYWYLQNLGQGPELLIRYENEEAVDDSQLPKDRFSAERLKGVDSTLKIQPAELGDSAVYLCASSFDRYYEQYFGPGTRLTVT.

The chain recombines TRBV5-1 with TRBJ2-1, with TRBD2 identical over 9 bases. Germline V gives CDR1 SGHRS, CDR2 YFSETQ. This CDR3 region has 16 residues. V lost 3 bases to trimming and J lost 4 bases; unmatched junction nucleotides: 8. The CDR3 loop reads CASSSSGTSRYNEQFF. The CDR3 region has the DNA TGCGCCAGCAGCTCATCCGGGACTAGCAGATACAATGAGCAGTTCTTC.

This chain links TRBV18 with TRBJ2-5, with D uncertain. Germline CDR1 KGHSH, CDR2 LQKENI. The CDR3 contains 13 residues. V was shortened by 3 bases and J by 5 bases, with 10 bases between the two germline ends. The chain's CDR3 is CASSPPLVETQYF. In DNA form, the CDR3 reads TGTGCCAGCTCACCGCCTTTGGTGGAGACCCAGTACTTC.

This chain links TRBV15 with TRBJ2-5; 7 bases line up with TRBD1. The J segment lost 2 bases and the V segment lost 4 bases, leaving 1 base of the junction unmatched. The CDR3 is made up of 13 amino acids. Per the germline V gene, CDR1 is LNHNV and CDR2 is YYDKDF (reference sequence). The CDR3 region has the DNA TGTGCCACCAGCAACAGGGGACAAGAGACCCAGTACTTC. This sequence encodes CATSNRGQETQYF.